This T cell receptor beta chain was profiled in a study of blood T cell repertoires in COVID-19. For the study at large: The United States, Italy and Spain provided the acute and convalescent COVID-19 samples. T cells, B-cell-depleted T cells, or PBMCs supplied cDNA or gDNA.

Looked up from germline, CDR1 is KGHDR and CDR2 is SFDVKD. CDR3 length: 16 residues. V was clipped by 2 bases and J by 3 bases, with 12 bases between them. As processed by the authors: Estimation of nucleated cell counts was performed using reference gene primer amplification. Repertoires were generated with immunoSEQ multiplex PCR, while TCRdb's copy carries only in-frame clones and drops some. Clonal size and the V and J genes are those of that table, whereas D and trimming came from the DNA. Of under 150,000 clones in the sample, 75% to 85% are singletons; the top ten hold less than 5.5%. This sequence originates from a man in his sixties with acute or convalescent COVID-19. The specimen was peripheral blood. The chain has TRBV24-1 and TRBJ2-2; D remains unclear. The CDR3 DNA reads TGTGCCACCAGTGATTCCCGGGTCCTAGACACCGGGGAGCTGTTTTTT. It encodes CATSDSRVLDTGELFF.